The T cell receptor beta chain described here comes from a study of T cells after posttransplantation cyclophosphamide (dated by TCRdb to 2016 to 2017). Context from the whole study: The study tracked T cell repertoire reconstitution by TRB sequencing after myeloablative bone marrow transplantation using posttransplantation cyclophosphamide as GVHD prophylaxis. Antigen receptor sequencing covered samples from some 36 PTCy-treated patients and around 15 of their related bone marrow donors. Public TRB sequences were queried against a database of over 3,600 sequences associated with responses to pathogens, tumor antigens, self-antigens and alloantigens. TRA and TRB clonality were tightly correlated in 9 or 10 samples, so subsequent TCR analyses focused on TRB only. Blood from every one of the 30 to 40 PTCy patients who had 1-year posttransplant specimens underwent TRB sequencing. Up to 3 additional blood samples from 2 to 5.2 years after transplant were also TRB-sequenced in 3 patients, as was pretransplant blood from a handful of patients.

According to the study, the label for this sample's treatment or condition signals: high-dose cyclophosphamide on days +3 and +4 as single-agent GVHD prophylaxis. For conditioning, the PTCy patients got busulfan and fludarabine, then a related or unrelated marrow graft, followed by cyclophosphamide on days +3 and +4. PTCy-treated patients came from a prospective multi-institutional clinical trial. Peripheral blood and bone marrow mononuclear cells were isolated by Ficoll-Hypaque density centrifugation and cryopreserved. Its CDR3 holds 17 amino acids, cysteine through phenylalanine. Only the CDR3 region is kept as DNA, spanning 51 bases read in frame from base 1. Trimming takes 5 bases from V and 0 bases from J, and the germline ends sit 17 bases apart. According to the germline V gene, CDR1 reads SGHAT and CDR2 reads FQNNGV. TRB sequencing was run on genomic DNA with either the immunoSEQ assay at survey resolution or the hsTCRB kit. Under the source paper's analysis protocol: Initial read processing used immunoSEQ software, and repertoire analyses used the LymphoSeq R package. Clonality was calculated as 1 minus normalized Shannon entropy, and the Gini coefficient was also calculated for each TRB dataset. To infer phenotypes in unsorted samples, TRB sequences from sorted subsets of the recipient or donor were mapped onto the unsorted samples of the same recipient. TCRdb took this table from immuneACCESS and kept in-frame rearrangements with V and J called. Such tables lack part of the clones; where checked against another copy, unresolved V genes explain under half of the gap, and the rest is unexplained. For V, J and clone size, that table is used; D and trimming come from the DNA. The table gives fewer than 12,000 clones for this sample, with none occurring only once. The biggest ten clones account for roughly 13% of the sample.

There are many counts of this clone. The clone's antigen remains unknown. Per-nucleotide qualities are absent, and no much larger clonotype sits a single base away. Overall results and qualifications from the work: At 1-2 months, donor-recipient similarity was low but rose over the first year, and the later blood repertoires were often dominated by donor CD8+ memory clones. The TRB repertoires of T cells infiltrating skin or GI tract showed only limited overlap with the TRB repertoires of T cells in blood. Across roughly 49 patients, TRB clonality was highly associated with recipient CMV seropositivity and CMV reactivation, and diversity in PTCy patients was similar to diversity in CNI/methotrexate controls.

The chain uses TRBV11-2 and TRBJ2-1; a tentative D match to TRBD2 spans 6 bases. Sample: PBMCs, taken after allogeneic stem cell transplant with posttransplant cyclophosphamide. This clonotype was sampled from a female patient in her forties who received an allogeneic stem cell transplant from a related donor, was CMV-positive, and had no GVHD. A transplant means some T cells may be of graft donor rather than patient origin. Here the CDR3 is given as CASSPLRGGSSYNEQFF. Here is the DNA: TGTGCCAGCAGCCCGCTTCGTGGGGGGAGCTCCTACAATGAGCAGTTCTTC.